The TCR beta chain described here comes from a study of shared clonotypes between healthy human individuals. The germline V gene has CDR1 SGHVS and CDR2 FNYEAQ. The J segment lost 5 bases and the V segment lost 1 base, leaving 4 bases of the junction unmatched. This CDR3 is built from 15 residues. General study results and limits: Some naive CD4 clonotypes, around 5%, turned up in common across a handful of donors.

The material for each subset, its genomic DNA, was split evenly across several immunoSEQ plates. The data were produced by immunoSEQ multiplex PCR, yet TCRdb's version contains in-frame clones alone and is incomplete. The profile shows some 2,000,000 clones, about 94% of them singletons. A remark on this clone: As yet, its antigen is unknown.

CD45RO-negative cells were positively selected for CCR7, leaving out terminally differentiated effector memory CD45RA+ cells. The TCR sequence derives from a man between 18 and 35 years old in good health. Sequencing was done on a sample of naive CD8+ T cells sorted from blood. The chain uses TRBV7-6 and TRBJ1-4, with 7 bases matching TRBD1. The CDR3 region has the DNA TGTGCCAGCAGCTTAGAAGGGGGCAGCAATGAAAAACTGTTTTTT. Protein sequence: CASSLEGGSNEKLFF.